The clone carrying this T cell receptor beta chain was seen once. These data originate in a study of blood T cell repertoires in COVID-19. Study background: Nucleic acid was either cDNA or gDNA, and it came from T cells, B-cell-depleted T cells, or PBMCs.

In the study's own analysis: Quantification of nucleated cells was approximated via reference gene primer amplification. The protocol was immunoSEQ multiplex PCR, while the TCRdb copy is restricted to in-frame clones and leaves out a portion. D and trimming come from the DNA, and the V and J calls and clone size come from that table. The data contain about 160,000 clones, about 85% of them singletons. Germline CDR1 and CDR2: SGHRS and YFSETQ. The CDR3 spans 15 residues. Germline trimming cut 4 bases from V and 3 bases from J; bases unmatched to any gene: 8. The Seattle patients joined while their infection was active and were tracked longitudinally afterward.

V and J are TRBV5-1 and TRBJ2-7, with 9 bases aligning to TRBD1. The TCR sequence derives from an elderly man with COVID-19, enrolled during active disease. Sequencing was done on a sample of peripheral blood. The CDR3 loop reads CASSIITGGRYEQYF. Here the CDR3 DNA reads TGCGCCAGCAGCATTATAACAGGGGGCCGCTACGAGCAGTACTTC.